The rows below give T cell receptor beta chains drawn from one sample of a study of T-cell reconstitution after alpha-beta-depleted transplantation in children. From the PCR reads, TCRdb called clonotypes with MiXCR, one entry per CDR3 protein. The sample yields over 450,000 distinct CDR3 sequences, under 12% seen once. The source was PBMCs, collected before TCRalphabeta/CD19-depleted stem cell transplant. The receptor set was obtained from a child under 10 years old with inherited bone marrow failure, due to receive a stem cell transplant. Both conserved end residues are part of each CDR3. Each record gives: J gene, V gene, D gene, CDR3 protein. D genes are given only for firm matches.

TRBJ2-2 TRBV4-3 TRBD2 CASSPGLAGSGELFF
TRBJ1-3 TRBV29-1 NA CSVGISGNTIYF
TRBJ2-1 TRBV30 TRBD2 CAWSHLAGISDEQFF
TRBJ1-5 TRBV5-1 NA CASSPGDSNQPQHF
TRBJ1-4 TRBV7-9 NA CASSPLPPGAGEKLFF
TRBJ2-7 TRBV6-5 TRBD2 CASSYGISGRKAEEQYF
TRBJ2-2 TRBV3-1 NA CASSPWSGTGELFF
TRBJ2-2 TRBV2 TRBD1 CASRARQGDTGELFF
TRBJ2-2 TRBV11-1 TRBD2 CASSSPIGLAGGPVTGELFF
TRBJ1-2 TRBV20-1 TRBD1 CSASGDSRGYTF
TRBJ2-1 TRBV4-3 TRBD2 CASSQDRGGRAGEQFF
TRBJ2-7 TRBV7-9 TRBD1 CASSFPRDRATYEQYF
TRBJ1-4 TRBV18 NA CASSPYGSNEKLFF
TRBJ2-1 TRBV6-5 TRBD1 CASSYGTGRRFF
TRBJ2-5 TRBV12-3/TRBV12-4 TRBD2 CASSFDPWREGQTQYF
TRBJ2-7 TRBV5-4 TRBD1 CASSADRAPHEQYF
TRBJ1-1 TRBV20-1 NA CSARLIPQALMNTEAFF
TRBJ1-1 TRBV20-1 NA CSARPSAPNTEAFF